This T cell receptor beta chain was documented in a study of kidney transplant recipient with SARS-CoV-2 infection (dated by TCRdb to about 2021). About this clonotype itself: What antigen it recognizes has not been identified. No base quality values were provided; no much bigger clone lies one nucleotide off.

Sequenced using an Illumina MiSeq. The peripheral T cell repertoire was profiled for human TCRbeta genes. In the source study's methods: Beta-binomial modelling was used to test for differences in clonotype abundance while accounting for variability over time. Expanded clonotypes were screened against the ImmuneCODE reference database of SARS-CoV-2-associated TCRs and were mapped to viral genome regions. Further repertoire analyses covered TRBV gene usage, CDR3 length, CDR3 amino acid overlap between time points, clonotype abundance distributions and Jaccard similarity. The public reads were reprocessed in TCRdb via fastp at Q25 and MiXCR, keeping in-frame beta chains. Merged by CDR3 protein, the rows form single entries marked with the most common genes and DNA. The V and J calls follow TCRdb's processing rather than the paper's. Present in this sample are about 250,000 distinct CDR3 sequences, around 30% of which were seen just once. The ten largest clones represent nearly 7.5% of the sample.

This sample's time point label indicates: pre-pandemic baseline sample and day 111 after first positive SARS-CoV-2 test. The junction shows trimming of 6 bases on V and 1 base on J, and the gene matches do not reach 8 bases of it. CDR1 and CDR2 are drawn from the germline V gene (reference sequence): DFQATT, SNEGSKA. The CDR3 numbers 15 residues from cysteine through phenylalanine. Of the read, only the CDR3 DNA is kept; its 45 bases are in frame from base 1. This sequence uses TRBV20-1 and TRBJ2-3; TRBD1 matches 9 bases in the middle. The sequencing here drew on a blood sample, taken at baseline and on day 111 from a kidney transplant recipient. This clonotype originated in a male patient in his thirties who had COVID-19 and was a kidney transplant recipient. Once a transplant has taken place, some T cells may be donor derived. The sequence in DNA is TGCAGTGCCCCCCCCGGGACAGGGCGCACAGATACGCAGTATTTT. Protein translation: CSAPPGTGRTDTQYF.